The 5 T cell receptor beta chains reported below all come from one sample, sequenced in a study of blood T cell repertoires in COVID-19. Method: immunoSEQ multiplex PCR; TCRdb's copy keeps in-frame clones and lacks some. The repertoire holds under 95,000 clones, roughly three quarters seen once, with approximately 10% in the top ten. Sequencing was carried out using peripheral blood. The receptors shown here come from a man between 65 and 79 years old with acute or convalescent COVID-19.

This chain connects TRBV6-5 to TRBJ1-5; D unclear. This CDR3 contains 15 residues. CDR1 and CDR2 (germline): MNHEY, SVGAGI. V gave up 6 bases and J gave up 2 bases, with 14 bases separating them. The CDR3 loop is CASSHDRVRNQPQHF. The CDR3 coding sequence is TGTGCCAGCAGCCATGACCGGGTTCGCAATCAGCCCCAGCATTTT.

The chain links TRBV5-4 to TRBJ2-3; 9 nucleotides line up with TRBD2. Per germline, CDR1 SGHNT and CDR2 YYREEE (reference sequence). The CDR3 consists of 15 residues. Trimming took 1 base from V and 5 from J; bases not matched to a gene: 5. This CDR3 reads CASSLRTSAGDTQYF. CDR3 DNA: TGTGCCAGCAGCTTGAGGACTAGCGCGGGAGATACGCAGTATTTT.

This clone was recorded only once. The chain combines TRBV28 with TRBJ1-2; 11 bases are a match to TRBD1. The trim removed 4 bases at V and 4 bases at J, leaving 8 bases unmatched. The CDR3 has 16 amino acids. CDR1 and CDR2 from the germline V gene are MDHEN and SYDVKM. The CDR3 sequence: CASSSRTGGAVYGYTF. The CDR3 DNA reads as TGTGCCAGCAGTTCGAGGACAGGGGGCGCGGTCTATGGCTACACCTTC.

The V gene is TRBV27, the J gene TRBJ1-1; D is perhaps TRBD1 (6 bases). Germline CDR1 reads MNHEY; CDR2 reads SMNVEV (reference sequence). This CDR3 has 15 amino acids. Trimming removed 6 bases from V and 0 bases from J, with 14 bases in between. The CDR3 nucleotides are TGTGCCAGCAGACCCCGTTCAGGGGTGAACACTGAAGCTTTCTTT. Its protein is CASRPRSGVNTEAFF.

This rearrangement joins TRBV5-1 to TRBJ1-4; D perhaps matches TRBD1 (5 bases). V was shortened by 5 bases and J by 1 base, with 12 bases between the two germline ends. The CDR3 consists of 15 residues. The germline gives CDR1 SGHRS, CDR2 YFSETQ. CDR3 sequence reads: CASRYRGGTNEKLFF. The CDR3 DNA follows: TGCGCCAGCAGGTATAGGGGTGGAACTAATGAAAAACTGTTTTTT.